Listed below are T cell receptor beta chains from one sample, sequenced in a study of OX40 agonist ivuxolimab in advanced cancers. TCRdb keeps only in-frame clones here, not all; method: immunoSEQ multiplex PCR. The table records some 87,000 clones, about 90% of them present only once. Sequenced material: CD4+ or CD8+ T cells sorted from blood, taken in a trial of the OX40 agonist ivuxolimab. These receptors all stem from an adult with an advanced solid tumor such as melanoma, head and neck, liver or kidney cancer. Both conserved end residues are part of each CDR3. The D gene is left open where the match is weak. For some rows the clone size is stated as once, few or many, or as a class when expanded; others skip it.

D,length,V,J,size,DNA,CDR3
NA,14,TRBV6-5,TRBJ1-2,NA,TGTGCCAGCAGACCCTCGGGGGGTTTCTATGGCTACACCTTC,CASRPSGGFYGYTF
TRBD2,16,TRBV7-2,TRBJ2-7,NA,TGTGCCAGCAGCTTCGCGGGACTAGCGGGAGGTGGCGAGCAGTACTTC,CASSFAGLAGGGEQYF
NA,17,TRBV30,TRBJ2-7,NA,TGTGCCTGGAGTGTTATCTCGATCCGGGCCATTTCCTACGAGCAGTACTTC,CAWSVISIRAISYEQYF
NA,14,TRBV19,TRBJ1-1,NA,TGTGCCAGTAGTATTTTATCAGTTGACACTGAAGCTTTCTTT,CASSILSVDTEAFF
NA,12,TRBV5-6,TRBJ2-7,NA,TGTGCCAGCAGCCCTAGGGGCTACGAGCAGTACTTC,CASSPRGYEQYF
TRBD2,18,TRBV5-1,TRBJ2-1,NA,TGCGCCAGCAGCTTGGCGCCGATATTAGCGGGATCAAACAATGAGCAGTTCTTC,CASSLAPILAGSNNEQFF
NA,15,TRBV28,TRBJ1-5,NA,TGTGCCAGCAGTTTCGCCCAGAGGGGCAATCAGCCCCAGCATTTT,CASSFAQRGNQPQHF
NA,17,TRBV5-6,TRBJ2-4,NA,TGTGCCAGCAGTTACATAGTCCCGGGACCCCCGCGGGGCATTCAGTACTTC,CASSYIVPGPPRGIQYF
TRBD2,16,TRBV5-1,TRBJ2-1,NA,TGCGCCAGCAACGAAGTAGGACTAGCGGCCTACAATGAGCAGTTCTTC,CASNEVGLAAYNEQFF
TRBD2,16,TRBV11-3,TRBJ2-7,NA,TGTGCCAGCAGCTCATGGACTAGCGGGAGAGAGTACGAGCAGTACTTC,CASSSWTSGREYEQYF
TRBD1,15,TRBV6-5,TRBJ1-5,NA,TGTGCCAGCAGTTCAGGACAGGGTCGAACTCAGCCCCAGCATTTT,CASSSGQGRTQPQHF
NA,12,TRBV5-1,TRBJ2-4,NA,TGCGCCAGCAGTCCCGACAGCTCTTTTCAGTACTTC,CASSPDSSFQYF
TRBD1,15,TRBV2,TRBJ1-4,NA,TGTGCCAGCGAAATCGACAGGGGAAGAGGTGAAAAACTGTTTTTT,CASEIDRGRGEKLFF
NA,15,TRBV19,TRBJ1-4,NA,TGTGCCAGTAGTATAGAGGGCAGGAGGACTGAAAAACTGTTTTTT,CASSIEGRRTEKLFF
NA,14,TRBV28,TRBJ2-5,NA,TGTGCCAGCGTCCCCCTCGGGTCACAAGAGACCCAGTACTTC,CASVPLGSQETQYF
NA,16,TRBV19,TRBJ2-5,NA,TGTGCCAGTAGTATAGACTCCGGCCCCGGTGGAGAGACCCAGTACTTC,CASSIDSGPGGETQYF
TRBD1,14,TRBV10-3,TRBJ2-2,NA,TGTGCCATAAGTGACAGGGGACGTACCGGGGAGCTGTTTTTT,CAISDRGRTGELFF
TRBD2,14,TRBV7-2,TRBJ2-7,NA,TGTGCCAGCAGCCCTAGCGGGAGGGCCGGCGAGCAGTACTTC,CASSPSGRAGEQYF
NA,13,TRBV29-1,TRBJ2-3,NA,TGCAGCGTTGAGGCGGATCGATACGATACGCAGTATTTT,CSVEADRYDTQYF
NA,18,TRBV28,TRBJ2-6,NA,TGTGCCAGCAGCACCGGGACATTCCTTCTCTCTGGGGCCAACGTCCTGACTTTC,CASSTGTFLLSGANVLTF
NA,17,TRBV5-1,TRBJ2-1,NA,TGCGCCAGCAGCTTCCGCTCGAGATTATCGGTCTACAATGAGCAGTTCTTC,CASSFRSRLSVYNEQFF
NA,14,TRBV6-5,TRBJ1-3,NA,TGTGCCAGCAGTTACACCCGCTCTGGAAACACCATATATTTT,CASSYTRSGNTIYF
NA,13,TRBV30,TRBJ2-5,NA,TGTGCCTGGAGTGGGGACTTGGGAGAGACCCAGTACTTC,CAWSGDLGETQYF
NA,16,TRBV5-1,TRBJ2-3,NA,TGCGCCAGCAGCTTGGAGCGGCGGACCCACACAGATACGCAGTATTTT,CASSLERRTHTDTQYF
NA,17,TRBV5-1,TRBJ1-3,NA,TGCGCCAGCAGCTTGACCACGGCAGGGGCCTCTGGAAACACCATATATTTT,CASSLTTAGASGNTIYF
TRBD2,16,TRBV7-8,TRBJ2-5,NA,TGTGCCAGCAGCTTTGGACTAGCGGGGCTCCAAGAGACCCAGTACTTC,CASSFGLAGLQETQYF
TRBD1,15,TRBV5-1,TRBJ1-1,NA,TGCGCCAGCAGCTTGGGGACAGGGGGGAACACTGAAGCTTTCTTT,CASSLGTGGNTEAFF
TRBD2,14,TRBV9,TRBJ2-1,once,TGTGCCAGCAGCGTACGACTAGCGGACAATGAGCAGTTCTTC,CASSVRLADNEQFF
NA,11,TRBV7-3,TRBJ2-1,NA,TGTGCCAGCAGCTCCGGATATGAGCAGTTCTTC,CASSSGYEQFF
NA,14,TRBV4-3,TRBJ2-5,NA,TGCGCCAGCAGCCAAAGTAGCCCTCCGGGGACCCAGTACTTC,CASSQSSPPGTQYF
NA,16,TRBV19,TRBJ2-3,NA,TGTGCCAGTAGTGCCCAGCCGCGAGGGGCTACAGATACGCAGTATTTT,CASSAQPRGATDTQYF
NA,11,TRBV20-1,TRBJ2-7,NA,TGCAGTGCTAAGAGAGACTACGAGCAGTACTTC,CSAKRDYEQYF
TRBD1,14,TRBV11-3,TRBJ2-7,NA,TGTGCCAGCAGCCCCGGGACAGGGTCCTACGAGCAGTACTTC,CASSPGTGSYEQYF
TRBD2,15,TRBV19,TRBJ2-7,NA,TGTGCCAGTGGACCCCCTAGCGGGGCTAAGTACGAGCAGTACTTC,CASGPPSGAKYEQYF
NA,13,TRBV4-1,TRBJ2-1,NA,TGCGCCAGCAGCAAGCTTCAGTCGGCTGAGCAGTTCTTC,CASSKLQSAEQFF
TRBD2,14,TRBV5-1,TRBJ2-7,once,TGCGCCAGCAGCTTGGGAGCGGGGCAACGCGAGCAGTACTTC,CASSLGAGQREQYF
NA,14,TRBV19,TRBJ1-2,NA,TGTGCCAGTAGTATTGGAACCAGGCGCTATGGCTACACCTTC,CASSIGTRRYGYTF
TRBD1,12,TRBV19,TRBJ2-3,NA,TGTGCCACCCGGGACAGGACAGATACGCAGTATTTT,CATRDRTDTQYF
NA,15,TRBV6-4,TRBJ2-2,NA,TGTGCCAGCAGTGTAGAAGCACTGAACACCGGGGAGCTGTTTTTT,CASSVEALNTGELFF
TRBD2,16,TRBV30,TRBJ2-3,few,TGTGCCTGCTCTAGTGGGAGCGGGAGAGGTGACGATACGCAGTATTTT,CACSSGSGRGDDTQYF
TRBD2,17,TRBV5-4,TRBJ2-5,NA,TGTGCCAGCAGCTCCTCGCGATCGGGGAGGGGATTAGAGACCCAGTACTTC,CASSSSRSGRGLETQYF
TRBD2,14,TRBV5-4,TRBJ2-5,once,TGTGCCAGCAGGCGGGAGGTTGGGCAAGAGACCCAGTACTTC,CASRREVGQETQYF
NA,13,TRBV5-4,TRBJ2-1,NA,TGTGCCAGCAGCTTGGGACTCCCCAATGAGCAGTTCTTC,CASSLGLPNEQFF
TRBD1,13,TRBV27,TRBJ1-2,NA,TGTGCCAGCGGGACAGGGGGCAGCTATGGCTACACCTTC,CASGTGGSYGYTF
NA,13,TRBV2,TRBJ2-1,NA,TGTGCCAGCCACTCGGTTGTTTACAATGAGCAGTTCTTC,CASHSVVYNEQFF
NA,14,TRBV6-6,TRBJ1-6,NA,TGTGCCAGCAGGGACGGGGTTCAGAATTCACCCCTCCACTTT,CASRDGVQNSPLHF
NA,14,TRBV5-4,TRBJ1-1,NA,TGTGCCAGCAGCTTGGTTGGGGTTAGCACTGAAGCTTTCTTT,CASSLVGVSTEAFF
NA,14,TRBV10-3,TRBJ2-7,NA,TGTGCCATCAGTGGAACAGGGTGGGAAGACGAGCAGTACTTC,CAISGTGWEDEQYF
NA,13,TRBV11-2,TRBJ2-7,NA,TGTGCCAGCAGCTTAGCCGGAGGTGACGAGCAGTACTTC,CASSLAGGDEQYF